Each of the 19 T cell receptor beta chains below was sequenced from the same sample in a study of human T cells and chemical hapten exposure. Each CDR3 protein gets one entry after TCRdb re-called the RACE reads with MiXCR. Of roughly 200,000 distinct CDR3 sequences in the sample, around 23% are singletons; the top ten hold 2.5%. As for time point: patch test 3, about 24 weeks after DPC sensitization. Treatment here: therapeutic diphenylcyclopropenone sensitization with weekly scalp DPC. This specimen consisted of whole blood, obtained in connection with sensitization to the hapten diphenylcyclopropenone (DPC). These receptors all stem from a woman between 40 and 55 years old with alopecia areata. Some clones in this sample may be carry-over from other donors' samples.

There are a few counts of this clonotype. V and J are TRBV10-3 and TRBJ1-5, with D tentatively TRBD1 (5 bases). This CDR3 has 14 residues. Germline V gene data show CDR1 as ENHRY and CDR2 as SYGVKD. V lost 10 bases to trimming and J lost 1 base, with 14 bases between them. The chain's CDR3 is CATHEGPSNQPQHF. CDR3 bases: TGTGCCACCCACGAGGGGCCGAGCAATCAGCCCCAGCATTTT.

This clonotype was counted only a few times. The chain uses TRBV12-3 or TRBV12-4 and TRBJ2-2; weak D call: TRBD2 (6 bases). V was pared by 0 bases and J by 1 base, with 6 bases between. The CDR3 is 15 residues long. CDR3 sequence: CASSLAGGNTGELFF. CDR3 DNA: TGTGCCAGCAGTTTAGCGGGAGGGAACACCGGGGAGCTGTTTTTT.

This clonotype was counted only a few times. The V gene is TRBV20-1, the J gene TRBJ1-2; D unresolved. CDR3 length equals 10 residues. Germline values: CDR1 DFQATT, CDR2 SNEGSKA (reference sequence). V was pared by 7 bases and J by 7 bases, with 10 bases between. The chain's CDR3 is CSEGASGYTF. The CDR3 nucleotides are TGCAGTGAGGGAGCTTCTGGCTACACCTTC.

This clonotype was recorded a few times. The V call is TRBV7-2, the J call TRBJ2-7; perhaps TRBD1 as D (6 bases). The germline V and J ends were trimmed by 1 base and 4 bases, with 14 bases remaining between them. The CDR3 consists of 15 residues. The germline CDR1 and CDR2 sequences are SGHTA and FQGNSA. The CDR3 loop is CASSLDVGARYEQYF. CDR3 sequence (DNA): TGTGCCAGCAGCTTAGATGTGGGGGCCCGGTACGAGCAGTACTTC.

This chain uses TRBV11-2 with TRBJ2-5; D uncertain. Per germline, CDR1 SGHAT and CDR2 FQNNGV. Trimming left V 1 base short and J 5 bases short, with 11 bases between. This CDR3 comprises 14 residues. CDR3 residues: CASSLARTLETQYF. CDR3 DNA: TGTGCCAGCAGCTTAGCCAGGACCCTGGAGACCCAGTACTTC. The variable domain in full, completed from reference TRBV11-2 and TRBJ2-5, reads EAGVAQSPRYKIIEKRQSVAFWCNPISGHATLYWYQQILGQGPKLLIQFQNNGVVDDSQLPKDRFSAERLKGVDSTLKIQPAKLEDSAVYLCASSLARTLETQYFGPGTRLLVL.

This clonotype was seen more than once but under ten times. CDR3 DNA: TGTGCCATCAGCCCTGGACAGGGAATCATCTCAGATACGCAGTATTTT. This sequence encodes CAISPGQGIISDTQYF. The rearrangement uses TRBV10-3 and TRBJ2-3, with 8 nucleotides matching TRBD1. The CDR3 sequence is 16 residues long. Germline V gene data show CDR1 as ENHRY and CDR2 as SYGVKD. Unmatched junction bases numbered 12, after V lost 6 bases and J lost 4 bases.

The rearrangement uses TRBV28 and TRBJ2-1; 10 bases are a match to TRBD2. The CDR3 has 15 amino acids. CDR1 is MDHEN, CDR2 SYDVKM, per germline. Germline trimming cut 6 bases from V and 4 bases from J; bases unmatched to any gene: 6. The CDR3 loop reads CASSSSGSGYNEQFF. The CDR3 DNA is TGTGCCAGCAGCTCTAGCGGGAGTGGGTACAATGAGCAGTTCTTC.

The chain uses TRBV5-4 and TRBJ2-7; tentatively, D is TRBD1 (6 bases). The CDR3 contains 13 residues. CDR1 is SGHNT and CDR2 is YYREEE in the germline V gene (reference sequence). Trimming shortened V by 5 bases and J by 4 bases, and 13 bases separated the two germline ends. Here the CDR3 DNA reads TGTGCCAGCAGAGGGGGTGTTGGTTACGAGCAGTACTTC. Translating it yields CASRGGVGYEQYF.

The rearrangement uses TRBV5-1 and TRBJ1-4; D is ambiguous. Germline V CDR1 and CDR2: SGHRS, YFSETQ. V gave up 1 base and J gave up 3 bases, with 16 bases separating them. CDR3 length: 17 residues. CDR3: CASSLTPRVGANEKLFF. The CDR3 DNA is TGCGCCAGCAGCTTGACTCCCCGGGTCGGGGCTAATGAAAAACTGTTTTTT.

At least ten counts were recorded for this clonotype. The V call is TRBV28, the J call TRBJ2-7; D perhaps matches TRBD2 (5 bases). CDR1 is MDHEN and CDR2 is SYDVKM in the germline V gene. V lost 6 bases and J 5 bases, leaving 14 bases between the germline ends. The length of the CDR3 is 13 residues. CDR3 in amino acids: CASSPGGRDEQYF. In DNA form, the CDR3 reads TGTGCCAGCAGCCCCGGTGGGCGGGACGAGCAGTACTTC.

The V and J genes are TRBV12-3 or TRBV12-4 and TRBJ1-5, with 9 bases identical to TRBD1. The trim removed 5 bases at V and 3 bases at J, leaving 5 bases unmatched. The CDR3 is 15 amino acids. The CDR3 DNA follows: TGTGCCAGCAGTGCCCGGACAGGGGTCAATCAGCCCCAGCATTTT. It encodes CASSARTGVNQPQHF.

The CDR3 loop is CASSADSGSLSTDTQYF. CDR3 nucleotides: TGTGCCAGCAGCGCCGATAGCGGGAGCCTAAGCACAGATACGCAGTATTTT. The V gene is TRBV7-2, the J gene TRBJ2-3; 9 bases fit TRBD2. Germline V gives CDR1 SGHTA, CDR2 FQGNSA. V shed 5 bases and J 0 bases; nucleotides not matched to a gene: 9. CDR3 length: 17 residues.

V and J are TRBV20-1 and TRBJ1-1; 7 nucleotides line up with TRBD1. CDR1 DFQATT and CDR2 SNEGSKA come from the germline V gene (reference sequence). The length of the CDR3 is 15 residues. Unmatched junction bases numbered 14, after V lost 3 bases and J lost 7 bases. The CDR3 DNA follows: TGCAGTGCTAGCCGCCCCAGACAGGGTCCCCTTGAAGCTTTCTTT. It yields the protein CSASRPRQGPLEAFF.

The chain uses TRBV7-9 and TRBJ2-3, with 9 bases lining up with TRBD1. This CDR3 is built from 16 residues. CDR1 is SEHNR, CDR2 FQNEAQ, per germline (reference sequence). Trimming cost V 4 bases and J 1 base; bases outside gene matches: 6. The DNA of the CDR3 is TGTGCCAGCAGCTCCCGACAGGGGGGTGGCACAGATACGCAGTATTTT. It specifies CASSSRQGGGTDTQYF.

The chain joins TRBV6-2 or TRBV6-3 to TRBJ2-3; no reliable D call. V lost 10 bases and J 5 bases, leaving 13 bases between the germline ends. This CDR3 is 12 amino acids long. Germline CDR1 and CDR2: MNHEY and SVGEGT. CDR3 sequence (DNA): TGTGCCACGTCCGAAGTGGTAGATACGCAGTATTTT. It encodes CATSEVVDTQYF.

This clonotype was counted between two and nine times. The rearrangement links TRBV2 to TRBJ2-1; the D is unclear. Trimming left V 6 bases short and J 1 base short, with 7 bases between. Per the germline V gene, CDR1 is SNHLY and CDR2 is FYNNEI. The CDR3 runs 13 residues. CDR3 amino acids: CASRGESYNEQFF. DNA for the CDR3: TGTGCCAGCAGGGGTGAATCCTACAATGAGCAGTTCTTC.

The V gene is TRBV6-5, the J gene TRBJ2-3, with D uncertain. The CDR3 covers 11 residues. CDR1 MNHEY and CDR2 SVGAGI come from the germline V gene. Trimming took 6 bases from V and 8 from J, leaving 9 bases between them. The CDR3 nucleotides read TGTGCCAGCAGCGCCATGGGTACGCAGTATTTT. As protein: CASSAMGTQYF.

This clonotype was picked up a small number of times. The V and J genes are TRBV7-2 and TRBJ2-7; a possible D gene is TRBD2 (5 bases). CDR1 and CDR2 (germline): SGHTA, FQGNSA. The ends were cut back, 5 bases at V and 2 bases at J, with 16 bases in the middle. This CDR3 is built from 15 residues. In DNA form, the CDR3 reads TGTGCCAGCAGCCCCACCGGAGGAGACCCCTACGAGCAGTACTTC. It is translated as CASSPTGGDPYEQYF.

In its sample, this clonotype was seen a few times. V gene TRBV7-2 combines with J gene TRBJ2-7; 8 bases align to TRBD1. After removal of 5 bases from V and 2 bases from J, the junction contained 8 bases not matched to a gene. The CDR3 is 15 residues long. CDR1 and CDR2 from the germline V gene are SGHTA and FQGNSA. The CDR3 DNA is TGTGCCAGCAGCCTCCAGCTGGACAGGGCCTACGAGCAGTACTTC. Translated, it gives CASSLQLDRAYEQYF.